This record looks at one T cell receptor (beta chain) sequence and its context. The sample originates from a study of blood T cell repertoires in COVID-19. CDR3 length equals 14 residues. CDR1 is KGHSH and CDR2 is LQKENI in the germline V gene. J gave up 7 bases and V 3 bases, and 5 bases lay outside the gene matches. Clones were sequenced by immunoSEQ multiplex PCR, and TCRdb holds only the in-frame ones, with some missing. The sample carries about 180,000 clones, less than 85% recorded once. This receptor was taken from a human donor in a cohort sampled during active COVID-19. The chain uses TRBV18 and TRBJ1-5; TRBD1 matches 8 bases. Sequencing used peripheral blood. CDR3 region: CASSPQQGVQPQHF. The CDR3 DNA follows: TGTGCCAGCTCACCGCAACAGGGGGTCCAGCCCCAGCATTTT.